Shown below are 14 T cell receptor beta chains from a single sample sequenced in a study of monozygotic twins with inflammatory bowel disease. TCRdb reprocessed the 5' RACE reads, keeping one entry per CDR3 protein, no DNA. The repertoire table contains about 150,000 distinct CDR3 sequences. The sample consisted of blood. The receptor set was obtained from a human donor with ulcerative colitis or Crohn's disease, or a healthy co-twin of an affected twin (not recorded which).

The genes are TRBV6-5 and TRBJ2-2; as DNA is missing, the TRBD2 call by TCRdb cannot be tested. The CDR3 has 16 amino acids. Germline V gene sequence: CDR1 MNHEY, CDR2 SVGAGI. The CDR3: CASSYSWSAETGELFF.

The chain employs TRBV4-2 and TRBJ2-1; TCRdb gives TRBD1 as the D gene, but with no DNA this cannot be confirmed. The CDR3 length is 15 residues. Germline lookup yields CDR1 LGHNA and CDR2 YNFKEQ. The CDR3 here is CASSQASTGYNEQFF.

The rearrangement joins TRBV5-1 to TRBJ2-7; there is no DNA to check the TCRdb D call of TRBD1. In germline, CDR1 is SGHRS, CDR2 YFSETQ. The CDR3 totals 15 residues. CDR3: CASSLGGQISYEQYF.

The CDR3 spells CASSQGAKSNQPQHF. V is TRBV3-1 and J is TRBJ1-5; TCRdb's assignment of TRBD1 cannot be checked, as there is no DNA. This CDR3 region has 15 residues. CDR1 is LGHDT, CDR2 YNNKEL, per germline (reference sequence). Based on the CDR3 plus reference TRBV3-1 and TRBJ1-5, the full variable domain is DTAVSQTPKYLVTQMGNDKSIKCEQNLGHDTMYWYKQDSKKFLKIMFSYNNKELIINETVPNRFSPKSPDKAHLNLHINSLELGDSAVYFCASSQGAKSNQPQHFGDGTRLSIL.

V gene TRBV5-4 combines with J gene TRBJ2-3. CDR1 SGHNT and CDR2 YYREEE come from the germline V gene (reference sequence). This CDR3 region has 12 residues. CDR3 amino acids: CASRGYTDTQYF.

This chain connects TRBV29-1 to TRBJ1-2; TCRdb's assignment of TRBD1 cannot be checked, as there is no DNA. From germline, CDR1 is SQVTM and CDR2 ANQGSEA. The CDR3 runs 13 residues. The CDR3 protein is CSGWDRADYGYTF.

V usage is TRBV19 and J usage is TRBJ2-2; checking the TCRdb D call of TRBD2 is not possible without DNA. The CDR3 runs to 14 residues. CDR1 and CDR2 (germline): LNHDA, SQIVND (reference sequence). The CDR3 protein is CATNREGNTGELFF. Full variable domain (outside the CDR3, taken from reference TRBV19 and TRBJ2-2): DGGITQSPKYLFRKEGQNVTLSCEQNLNHDAMYWYRQDPGQGLRLIYYSQIVNDFQKGDIAEGYSVSREKKESFPLTVTSAQKNPTAFYLCATNREGNTGELFFGEGSRLTVL.

The J gene is TRBJ2-3, the V gene TRBV5-1; TCRdb reports TRBD2, a call that lacks DNA to check it against. CDR1 is SGHRS and CDR2 is YFSETQ in the germline V gene. The CDR3 totals 16 residues. CDR3: CASSRGLAGAQDTQYF.

V and J are TRBV28 and TRBJ2-7; TCRdb returns TRBD1, unconfirmable since there is no DNA. CDR3 size: 13 residues. The germline gives CDR1 MDHEN, CDR2 SYDVKM. The CDR3 protein is CASLFAAGYGQYF.

V gene TRBV3-1 combines with J gene TRBJ2-2. Germline-derived CDR1 and CDR2 are LGHDT and YNNKEL (reference sequence). This CDR3 has 12 residues. CDR3 residues: CASSQTTGELFF.

The chain has TRBV12-3 or TRBV12-4 and TRBJ2-3; as DNA is missing, the TRBD1 call by TCRdb cannot be tested. This CDR3 contains 13 residues. The CDR3 loop is CASRKQGTDTQYF.

The V and J genes are TRBV20-1 and TRBJ1-5. The germline CDR1 and CDR2 sequences are DFQATT and SNEGSKA (reference sequence). CDR3 size: 13 residues. The CDR3 here is CSAWSVGNQPQHF.

V is TRBV29-1 and J is TRBJ1-1; without DNA, the TCRdb call of TRBD1 cannot be checked. Germline V gene lookup returns CDR1 SQVTM and CDR2 ANQGSEA. The CDR3 contains 11 residues. The CDR3 is CSVLTGVQAFF.

This chain connects TRBV4-2 to TRBJ1-5. The germline gives CDR1 LGHNA, CDR2 YNFKEQ. The CDR3 loop spans 15 amino acids. The CDR3 region is CASSQDRQYNQPQHF.